The present TCR beta chain was sequenced within a study of T cell changes during pregnancy in multiple sclerosis. Here immunoSEQ multiplex PCR was the method, and the copy in TCRdb shows in-frame clones only, minus some. This table holds around 55,000 clones, 85% to 90% found once. The V and J ends lost 0 bases and 4 bases respectively, with 13 bases between them. Germline loops: CDR1 SEHNR, CDR2 FQNEAQ (reference sequence). CDR3 length equals 16 residues. This sequence joins TRBV7-9 and TRBJ1-5; weak D call: TRBD1 (6 bases). Material: CD4+ T cells from peripheral blood mononuclear cells, obtained in the first trimester of pregnancy. This receptor was obtained from a female donor with multiple sclerosis, enrolled in a pregnancy study. The CDR3 DNA is TGTGCCAGCAGCTTAGCCCAGGGGAATGGGAATCAGCCCCAGCATTTT. Protein sequence: CASSLAQGNGNQPQHF.